This TCR beta chain appears in the sequencing data of a study of cytomegalovirus exposure and HLA in healthy donors. In the PCR, 60 Vbeta and 13 Jbeta primers were used. Repertoires were generated with immunoSEQ multiplex PCR, while TCRdb's copy carries only in-frame clones and drops some. The table lists tens of thousands of clones, with around 7.1% in the top ten. Study-wide findings and caveats: TCR beta V- and J-gene trimming, according to a later analysis, was linked to a missense DCLRE1C variant. When analyzed later, the rates of TCR association showed variation by HLA locus, with DRB1 the most and HLA-C the fewest.

Remarks on this clone: Antigen specificity is unknown.

What was sequenced was PBMCs. This receptor was obtained from a middle-aged woman in good health and CMV-seronegative.

This chain's CDR3 is CASRTGANTGELFF. The DNA for the CDR3 is TGTGCCAGCAGGACAGGAGCGAACACCGGGGAGCTGTTTTTT. V and J are TRBV6-1 and TRBJ2-2, with D possibly TRBD1 on 6 matching bases. Germline V lookup: CDR1 MNHNS, CDR2 SASEGT. V lost 6 bases and J 0 bases, leaving 8 bases between the germline ends. The CDR3 consists of 14 residues.